A single T cell receptor beta chain is shown here with its context. Its target is not known. PCR amplification relied on 60 Vbeta primers (plus 13 Jbeta primers). TCRdb's table, derived via immunoSEQ multiplex PCR, lists solely in-frame clones and lacks some. In the table there are roughly 180,000 clones, about four fifths of which are singletons. Donors likely had unrecorded immune exposures despite being nominally healthy when sampled. This entry belongs to a study of cytomegalovirus exposure and HLA in healthy donors. V trimming: 5 bases; J trimming: 3 bases; junction bases outside the gene matches: 6. The CDR3 runs to 14 residues. Germline CDR1 is SNHLY and CDR2 is FYNNEI. Study-level findings and limits: Presence/absence analyses took donor sequencing depth as roughly uniform. A link between a missense DCLRE1C variant and TCR beta V- and J-gene trimming emerged from a later analysis.

The TCR sequence derives from a male donor in good health and CMV-seronegative. V gene TRBV2 combines with J gene TRBJ1-1; 7 bases match TRBD1. Sequencing was carried out using PBMCs. CDR3 in amino acids: CASSLTGTDTEAFF. DNA of the CDR3: TGTGCCAGCAGTTTGACAGGGACAGACACTGAAGCTTTCTTT.